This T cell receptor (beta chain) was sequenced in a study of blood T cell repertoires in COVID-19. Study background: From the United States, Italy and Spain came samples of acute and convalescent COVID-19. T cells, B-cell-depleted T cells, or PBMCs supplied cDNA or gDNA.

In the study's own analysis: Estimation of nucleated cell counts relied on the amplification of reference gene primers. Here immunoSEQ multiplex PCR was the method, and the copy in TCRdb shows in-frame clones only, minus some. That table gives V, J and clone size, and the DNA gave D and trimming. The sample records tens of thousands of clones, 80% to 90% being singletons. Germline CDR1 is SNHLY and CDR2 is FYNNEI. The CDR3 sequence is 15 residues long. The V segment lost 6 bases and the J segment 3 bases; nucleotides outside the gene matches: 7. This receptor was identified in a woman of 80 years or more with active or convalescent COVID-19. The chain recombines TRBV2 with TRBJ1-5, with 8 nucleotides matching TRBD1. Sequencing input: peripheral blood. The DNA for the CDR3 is TGTGCCAGCAGAACAAACAGGGGGGACAATCAGCCCCAGCATTTT. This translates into CASRTNRGDNQPQHF.